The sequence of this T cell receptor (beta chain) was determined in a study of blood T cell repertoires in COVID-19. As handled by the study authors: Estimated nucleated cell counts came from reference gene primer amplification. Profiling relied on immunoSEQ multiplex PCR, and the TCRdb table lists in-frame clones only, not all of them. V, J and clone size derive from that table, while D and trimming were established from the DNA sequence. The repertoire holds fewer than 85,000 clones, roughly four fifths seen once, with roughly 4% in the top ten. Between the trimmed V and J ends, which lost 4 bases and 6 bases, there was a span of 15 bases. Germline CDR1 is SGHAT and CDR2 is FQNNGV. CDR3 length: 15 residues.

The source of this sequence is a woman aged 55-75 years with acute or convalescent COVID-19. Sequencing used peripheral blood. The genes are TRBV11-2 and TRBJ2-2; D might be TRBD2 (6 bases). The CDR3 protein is CASSSPRESPGELFF. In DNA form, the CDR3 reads TGTGCCAGCAGCTCCCCCCGGGAGTCTCCCGGGGAGCTGTTTTTT.